The sequence of this T cell receptor beta chain was determined in a study of CD8 T cells in Susac syndrome. This clonotype was recorded only once. RNA amounts of about 0.5 to 1 ug underwent reverse transcription with random hexamers. TCRdb ran MiXCR on the immunoSEQ multiplex PCR reads and lists one entry per CDR3 protein. The sample lists approximately 70,000 distinct CDR3 sequences; about 95% were seen once. V lost 3 bases and J lost 1, with 9 bases in between. This CDR3 spans 13 amino acids. Germline-derived CDR1 and CDR2 are GTSNPN and SVGIG (reference sequence). This rearrangement joins TRBV30 to TRBJ1-1; D is undetermined. Sequencing used CD8+ T cells from PBMCs. The clonotype originates from a human donor in good health. CDR3 residues: CAWSEDGNTEAFF. The DNA of the CDR3 is TGTGCCTGGAGCGAAGACGGGAACACTGAAGCTTTCTTT. The variable domain in full, completed from reference TRBV30 and TRBJ1-1, reads SQTIHQWPATLVQPVGSPLSLECTVEGTSNPNLYWYRQAAGRGLQLLFYSVGIGQISSEVPQNLSASRPQDRQFILSSKKLLLSDSGFYLCAWSEDGNTEAFFGQGTRLTVV.